This T cell receptor beta chain emerged from a study of blood T cell repertoires in COVID-19. CDR1 SGHKS and CDR2 YYEKEE come from the germline V gene (reference sequence). The CDR3 is 15 residues long. Trimming took 3 bases from V and 6 from J, leaving 16 bases between them. Someone with COVID-19 had been met by exposed participants within 2 weeks before study entry. The protocol was immunoSEQ multiplex PCR, while the TCRdb copy is restricted to in-frame clones and leaves out a portion. Among some 190,000 clones listed, around 84% were seen once. This chain connects TRBV5-5 to TRBJ2-1; maybe TRBD2 (6 bases). This sequence originates from a woman aged 25 to 39 who had been exposed to COVID-19. Sequenced: PBMCs or T cells enriched from blood (not recorded which). CDR3 in amino acids: CASSSDPRGGNEQFF. The DNA for the CDR3 is TGTGCCAGCAGCTCGGACCCGCGGGGTGGCAATGAGCAGTTCTTC. The variable domain in full, completed from reference TRBV5-5 and TRBJ2-1, reads DAGVTQSPTHLIKTRGQQVTLRCSPISGHKSVSWYQQVLGQGPQFIFQYYEKEERGRGNFPDRFSARQFPNYSSELNVNALLLGDSALYLCASSSDPRGGNEQFFGPGTRLTVL.